This is a list of T cell receptor beta chains from one sample in a study of shared clonotypes between healthy human individuals. The repertoire was sequenced with immunoSEQ multiplex PCR; TCRdb's copy has only in-frame clones and lacks some. The repertoire has about 2.3 million clones, 92% of them found once; the top ten carry 0.37%. Sample: naive CD4+ T cells from PBMCs. The receptor source for this set is a man between 18 and 35 years old in good health. Some clones in this sample may be carry-over from other donors' samples. CDR3s include the opening cysteine and the closing phenylalanine or tryptophan. D genes are given only for firm matches. Rows give clone size only sometimes, using once, few, many, or a class for an expanded clone.

J | D | size | V | DNA | CDR3
TRBJ2-3 | . | . | TRBV9 | TGTGCCAGCAGCGTCCGGGGTGGGGATACGCAGTATTTT | CASSVRGGDTQYF
TRBJ1-5 | . | . | TRBV28 | TGTGCCAGCAGTTTACGGGATAGCAATCAGCCCCAGCATTTT | CASSLRDSNQPQHF
TRBJ2-5 | TRBD1 | once | TRBV11-3 | TGTGCCAGCAGCCAACCTGACCGGGACAGGGCGCAAGAGACCCAGTACTTC | CASSQPDRDRAQETQYF
TRBJ2-1 | . | . | TRBV29-1 | TGCAGCGTTGAAGAAGGTCTTCGCGGATTAGGAGGACCCTCCTACAATGAGCAGTTCTTC | CSVEEGLRGLGGPSYNEQFF
TRBJ2-7 | . | . | TRBV28 | TGTGCCAGCAGCCGCCCCAACAGGGCTCAGGGGCAGTACTTC | CASSRPNRAQGQYF
TRBJ1-1 | . | . | TRBV18 | TGTGCCAGCTCACCCGGTATACGGGCTGAAGCTTTCTTT | CASSPGIRAEAFF
TRBJ2-7 | . | . | TRBV28 | TGTGCCAGCAGTCTGACCGGGACCCGGGACGAGCAGTACTTC | CASSLTGTRDEQYF
TRBJ1-2 | . | . | TRBV6-5 | TGTGCCAGCACTAAGACAGGAGCTAACTATGGCTACACCTTC | CASTKTGANYGYTF
TRBJ1-2 | . | . | TRBV28 | TGTGCCAGCAGTTTATCGACAGACCTCTATGGCTACACCTTC | CASSLSTDLYGYTF
TRBJ2-3 | TRBD2 | . | TRBV10-3 | TGTGCCATCAGTGACAGGGCGGGAGGGTTTAATACGCAGTATTTT | CAISDRAGGFNTQYF
TRBJ1-5 | . | once | TRBV27 | TGTGCCAGCAGTTTATGGGGCAGCCTTAGGAGCAATCAGCCCCAGCATTTT | CASSLWGSLRSNQPQHF
TRBJ2-3 | TRBD2 | . | TRBV11-2 | TGTGCCAGCAGCCCCCGACTAGCGGGAGGGGGCACAGATACGCAGTATTTT | CASSPRLAGGGTDTQYF
TRBJ2-7 | . | . | TRBV30 | TGTGCCTGGAGTGTAAACCACAAAGGGGTCGAGCAGTACTTC | CAWSVNHKGVEQYF
TRBJ2-7 | . | . | TRBV19 | TGTGCCAGTAGTATCGGACCCCCGGGGACCTACGAGCAGTACTTC | CASSIGPPGTYEQYF
TRBJ2-1 | TRBD2 | . | TRBV2 | TGTGCCAGCAGTGATAGCGCGGGAGGGCCGGGTGAGCAGTTCTTC | CASSDSAGGPGEQFF
TRBJ2-7 | TRBD1 | . | TRBV2 | TGTGCCAGCAGCAGGACAGGGCCGCAAGAGCAGTACTTC | CASSRTGPQEQYF
TRBJ2-7 | TRBD2 | . | TRBV7-9 | TGTGCCAGCAGTGCACCTCCACGGGCTAGCGGGAGGGCCTACGAGCAGTACTTC | CASSAPPRASGRAYEQYF
TRBJ2-1 | TRBD1 | . | TRBV28 | TGTGCCAGCAGTTTAAGACAGGGGGGTGGCCCCCTTGTGACCTACAATGAGCAGTTCTTC | CASSLRQGGGPLVTYNEQFF
TRBJ2-7 | . | . | TRBV5-4 | TGTGCCAGCAGCGTAGGGGGCGCGGGAGGAGACGAGCAGTACTTC | CASSVGGAGGDEQYF
TRBJ1-3 | . | . | TRBV5-1 | TGCGCCAGCAGCTTTGGGGGTCCCGGCGCGGACACCATATATTTT | CASSFGGPGADTIYF
TRBJ2-5 | . | . | TRBV5-1 | TGCGCCAGCAGCCTCCCTGGGGAGACCCAGTACTTC | CASSLPGETQYF
TRBJ2-3 | TRBD2 | . | TRBV4-1 | TGCGCCAGCAGCGGGGGATGGACTAGCGAAGGCACAGATACGCAGTATTTT | CASSGGWTSEGTDTQYF
TRBJ2-1 | TRBD2 | . | TRBV4-1 | TGCGCCAGCAGCCCAGGCAGGGACTACGCATACAATGAGCAGTTCTTC | CASSPGRDYAYNEQFF
TRBJ2-3 | TRBD1 | . | TRBV5-4 | TGTGCCAGCAGCACTAGACAGGGGACAGATACGCAGTATTTT | CASSTRQGTDTQYF
TRBJ2-2 | TRBD1 | . | TRBV5-4 | TGTGCCAGCAGCCAACAGGGGGCCGCCGGGGAGCTGTTTTTT | CASSQQGAAGELFF
TRBJ2-7 | . | . | TRBV5-6 | TGTGCCAGCAGCTTACAGGGTTTGTACTACGAGCAGTACTTC | CASSLQGLYYEQYF
TRBJ2-7 | TRBD1 | . | TRBV9 | TGTGCCAGCAGCGAGACAGGGAGCTCCTACGAGCAGTACTTC | CASSETGSSYEQYF
TRBJ2-2 | . | . | TRBV27 | TGTGCCAGCAGTTTCGGCAGGCAGAACACCGGGGAGCTGTTTTTT | CASSFGRQNTGELFF
TRBJ1-3 | TRBD1 | once | TRBV9 | TGTGCCAGCAGCGTAGACCCGACAGGGGGTACCATATATTTT | CASSVDPTGGTIYF
TRBJ2-7 | . | . | TRBV7-6 | TGTGCCAGCAGCTCAATGCGGGGTAGCGCTTATACCCACGAGCAGTACTTC | CASSSMRGSAYTHEQYF
TRBJ1-4 | . | . | TRBV30 | TGTGCCACCCCGGAGGGGGTGGTTAATGAAAAACTGTTTTTT | CATPEGVVNEKLFF
TRBJ2-7 | . | . | TRBV9 | TGTGCCAGCAGCGTAGGGATCGACTACGAGCAGTACTTC | CASSVGIDYEQYF
TRBJ1-5 | . | . | TRBV19 | TGTGCCAGTAGTAAGGCGGGGAAGGGCAATCAGCCCCAGCATTTT | CASSKAGKGNQPQHF
TRBJ1-5 | . | . | TRBV7-2 | TGTGCCAGCAGCTTAGCGTCCAGGGGCCATCAGCCCCAGCATTTT | CASSLASRGHQPQHF
TRBJ2-1 | TRBD2 | . | TRBV11-2 | TGTGCCAGCAGCTTAACCGGGACTAGAGCTACGGATGAGCAGTTCTTC | CASSLTGTRATDEQFF
TRBJ2-1 | TRBD1 | . | TRBV5-1 | TGCGCCAGCAGCACACAGGGGTCCTACAATGAGCAGTTCTTC | CASSTQGSYNEQFF
TRBJ2-1 | . | . | TRBV13 | TGTGCCAGCAGCTTAAGAGCGGGATATACCTTACAGGGAAATGAGCAGTTCTTC | CASSLRAGYTLQGNEQFF
TRBJ2-5 | . | once | TRBV2 | TGTGCCAGCAACCTTCGGGACCAAGAGACCCAGTACTTC | CASNLRDQETQYF